Below, 21 T cell receptor beta chains from the same sample are listed, as sequenced in a study of blood T cell repertoires in COVID-19. Only in-frame clones appear in the TCRdb table, and some are missing; sequencing was by immunoSEQ multiplex PCR. The sample gives some 120,000 clones, around 85% of which show up once; around 4.1% is in the top ten. Sequences were obtained from peripheral blood. These receptors originate from a human donor in a cohort sampled during active COVID-19.

The CDR3 nucleotides read TGTGCCAGCAGCCCAGTGGGGGGGAGAATCTCCTACGAGCAGTACGTC. It specifies CASSPVGGRISYEQYV. The V gene is TRBV9, the J gene TRBJ2-7; 7 nucleotides agree with TRBD2. The CDR3 runs to 16 residues. Trimming at V came to 4 bases and at J to 0 bases, leaving 10 bases not matched to a gene. Germline CDR1 SGDLS, CDR2 YYNGEE.

The rearrangement uses TRBV2 and TRBJ2-7, with D tentatively TRBD1 (7 bases). Trimming removed 7 bases at V and 7 bases at J, with 20 bases between. The CDR3 has 14 amino acids. Germline lookup yields CDR1 SNHLY and CDR2 FYNNEI. DNA for the CDR3: TGTGCCAGCACCGCGGGACAGCCGTCTGTGGAGCAGTACTTC. Translating it yields CASTAGQPSVEQYF.

This chain joins TRBV5-6 and TRBJ2-1; 8 nucleotides agree with TRBD1. Germline CDR1 is SGHDT and CDR2 is YYEEEE. The CDR3 contains 16 residues. V lost 3 bases to trimming and J lost 4 bases; unmatched junction nucleotides: 9. CDR3 in amino acids: CASSWNAGTGYNEQFF. The CDR3 nucleotides are TGTGCCAGCAGCTGGAACGCCGGGACAGGTTACAATGAGCAGTTCTTC.

The V and J genes are TRBV6-5 and TRBJ2-1, with 12 positions matching TRBD2. After removal of 5 bases from V and 8 bases from J, the junction contained 7 bases not matched to a gene. The germline CDR1 and CDR2 sequences are MNHEY and SVGAGI. This CDR3 spans 15 amino acids. The CDR3 DNA reads as TGTGCCAGCAGTCGACTAGCGGGGGTGGGTGATGAGCAGTTCTTC. Its protein is CASSRLAGVGDEQFF.

The chain combines TRBV19 with TRBJ2-1; D is possibly TRBD1 (5 bases). The CDR3 has 14 residues. V dropped 6 bases and J dropped 7 bases, with 16 bases sitting between them. Germline V gives CDR1 LNHDA, CDR2 SQIVND (reference sequence). The CDR3 spells CASRTDPATNEQFF. CDR3 bases: TGTGCCAGTAGGACAGACCCCGCGACTAATGAGCAGTTCTTC.

The chain carries TRBV3-1 (or the pseudogene TRBV3-2) and TRBJ1-2; maybe TRBD1 (5 bases). The CDR3 has 20 amino acids. CDR1 is LGHDT, CDR2 YNNKEL, per germline (reference sequence). V shed 0 bases and J shed 7 bases, with 30 bases lying between them. CDR3 amino acids: CASSQEPGVGRAIPFRGYTF. The CDR3 region has the DNA TGTGCCAGCAGCCAAGAACCGGGGGTTGGGAGGGCGATCCCATTTCGTGGCTACACCTTC.

The V gene is TRBV7-2, the J gene TRBJ2-1, with TRBD2 matching 7 bases. Germline values: CDR1 SGHTA, CDR2 FQGNSA. V shed 2 bases, J shed 3 bases, and the junction held 4 bases outside the gene matches. CDR3 length: 15 amino acids. The CDR3 region is CASSLLTSVYNEQFF. The CDR3 DNA sequence: TGTGCCAGCAGCTTACTAACTAGCGTCTACAATGAGCAGTTCTTC. Full variable domain (missing parts from reference TRBV7-2 and TRBJ2-1): GAGVSQSPSNKVTEKGKDVELRCDPISGHTALYWYRQSLGQGLEFLIYFQGNSAPDKSGLPSDRFSAERTGGSVSTLTIQRTQQEDSAVYLCASSLLTSVYNEQFFGPGTRLTVL.

This chain joins TRBV29-1 and TRBJ1-1; 7 bases fit TRBD1. V dropped 6 bases and J dropped 4; count of bases not matched to a gene: 11. Per the germline V gene, CDR1 is SQVTM and CDR2 is ANQGSEA. The CDR3 runs 14 residues. This chain's CDR3 is CSVGQFRSSTEAFF. In DNA, the CDR3 is TGCAGCGTGGGACAGTTCAGATCCTCCACTGAAGCTTTCTTT.

The J gene is TRBJ1-2, the V gene TRBV20-1, with 7 bases matching TRBD1. CDR1 and CDR2 from the germline V gene are DFQATT and SNEGSKA (reference sequence). The CDR3 extends over 14 amino acids. V lost 3 bases to trimming and J lost 2 bases; unmatched junction nucleotides: 6. Here the CDR3 DNA reads TGCAGTGCTAGTGGGGGACAGAGAAACTATGGCTACACCTTC. Translated: CSASGGQRNYGYTF.

This clone was counted a single time. This chain connects TRBV4-3 to TRBJ1-2; possible D gene TRBD1, 5 bases. The CDR3 extends over 15 amino acids. V was cut by 1 base and J by 2 bases, with 11 bases left in between. The germline V gene encodes CDR1 LGHNA and CDR2 YSLEER. The CDR3 region has the DNA TGCGCCAGCAGCCAAGGCTTGGGGCGAAACTATGGCTACACCTTC. Translation: CASSQGLGRNYGYTF.

The DNA of the CDR3 is TGTGCCAGCAGCCAAGCAGCGGGCGGACCCTACGAGCAGTACTTC. Its translation is CASSQAAGGPYEQYF. The V and J genes are TRBV3-1 (or the pseudogene TRBV3-2) and TRBJ2-7; tentative D call: TRBD2 (6 bases). Germline values: CDR1 LGHDT, CDR2 YNNKEL (reference sequence). This CDR3 region has 15 residues. Trimming left V 1 base short and J 2 bases short, with 12 bases between.

The chain carries TRBV21-1 and TRBJ1-3; the table's D call, TRBD1, was not checked against the DNA. TRBV21-1 is flagged as a pseudogene. This CDR3 contains 17 residues. CDR3 sequence: CASSKEKPGQGVNTIYF. In nucleotides, the CDR3 is TGTGCCAGCAGCAAAGAAAAGCCGGGACAGGGTGTAAACACCATATATTTT.

The CDR3 DNA reads TGTGCCAGCAGCTTGTCCGAGGACAGGGCAGCCTACGAGCAGTACTTC. It codes for CASSLSEDRAAYEQYF. The chain is built from TRBV5-4 and TRBJ2-7; TRBD1 matches 8 bases. V lost 1 base and J lost 2; bases outside the gene matches: 8. Looked up from germline, CDR1 is SGHNT and CDR2 is YYREEE (reference sequence). The CDR3 is made up of 16 amino acids.

The chain employs TRBV29-1 and TRBJ1-2; D remains unclear. The CDR3 is 9 residues long. From germline, CDR1 is SQVTM and CDR2 ANQGSEA. CDR3 bases: TGCACCGGCGGGAGGGGCTACACCTTC. The encoded protein is CTGGRGYTF.

CDR3 coding DNA: TGTGCCAGCAGCTTAGGGACTAGCGCGAGGCGTGCCGGGGAGCTGTTTTTT. Translated, it gives CASSLGTSARRAGELFF. The chain combines TRBV7-9 with TRBJ2-2, with 9 bases that match TRBD2. This CDR3 comprises 17 residues. Germline V gives CDR1 SEHNR, CDR2 FQNEAQ (reference sequence). Trimming took 1 base from V and 6 from J; bases not matched to a gene: 9.

Details on this clone: The sample carries other DNA sequences with the same CDR3. The genes are TRBV7-2 and TRBJ1-2; TRBD1 might be the D (6 bases). Germline loops: CDR1 SGHTA, CDR2 FQGNSA. The CDR3 has 13 amino acids. Trimming stripped 4 bases from V and 4 bases from J, with 10 bases between. This CDR3 is CASSSGDGYGYTF. DNA for the CDR3: TGTGCCAGCAGCTCAGGGGATGGCTATGGCTACACCTTC.

The chain has TRBV10-3 and TRBJ1-1; D gene unclear. The CDR3 totals 15 residues. Looked up from germline, CDR1 is ENHRY and CDR2 is SYGVKD. The V end lost 7 bases, the J end lost 2 bases, and 17 bases lay between the germline ends. CDR3 nucleotide sequence: TGTGCCATCACTACGGGTTTATCCTTTAACACTGAAGCTTTCTTT. Amino acids: CAITTGLSFNTEAFF.

V usage is TRBV30 and J usage is TRBJ1-6, with D maybe TRBD1 (6 bases). Per germline, CDR1 GTSNPN and CDR2 SVGIG (reference sequence). This CDR3 is 15 amino acids long. The V end lost 3 bases, the J end lost 3 bases, and 12 bases lay between the germline ends. CDR3: CAWSRRTVYNSPLHF. The CDR3, as DNA: TGTGCCTGGAGCCGGAGGACAGTCTATAATTCACCCCTCCACTTT.

A few counts support this clone. This chain links TRBV7-9 with TRBJ1-6; no clear D. CDR1 and CDR2 from the germline V gene are SEHNR and FQNEAQ (reference sequence). The V gene lost 8 bases and the J gene lost 5 bases, with 13 bases spanning the gap. The CDR3 has 14 residues. The CDR3 DNA sequence: TGTGCCAGCCGGCGAACAGTAGATAATTCACCCCTCCACTTT. This encodes CASRRTVDNSPLHF.

The CDR3 nucleotides read TGCGCCAGCAGCCAAGTTAGCAGGGGCATGGAGCTGTTTTTT. Its translation is CASSQVSRGMELFF. The rearrangement uses TRBV4-3 and TRBJ2-2; TRBD1 is a possible D gene (6 bases). The CDR3 sequence is 14 residues long. V lost 1 base and J 10 bases, leaving 13 bases between the germline ends. The germline CDR1 and CDR2 sequences are LGHNA and YSLEER.

This chain uses TRBV6-6 with TRBJ2-4; TRBD2 is a possible D gene (5 bases). The CDR3 extends over 14 amino acids. The V gene lost 2 bases and the J gene lost 5 bases, with 10 bases spanning the gap. Germline V gene lookup returns CDR1 MNHNY and CDR2 SVGAGI (reference sequence). CDR3 sequence: CASSYPGSQNIQYF. Written as DNA, the CDR3 is TGTGCCAGCAGTTACCCGGGGTCCCAAAACATTCAGTACTTC.